The clone carrying this T cell receptor (beta chain) has only one observation. Assay used: immunoSEQ multiplex PCR; TCRdb lists only in-frame clones, some missing. The sample comprises roughly 60,000 clones, 91% of which are singletons, and about 0.4% rests with the top ten. This sample is drawn from a study of OX40 agonist ivuxolimab in advanced cancers. This CDR3 contains 14 residues. Per germline, CDR1 MNHEY and CDR2 SMNVEV (reference sequence). Trimming shortened V by 5 bases and J by 0 bases, and 8 bases separated the two germline ends. The source of this sequence is an adult with an advanced solid tumor such as melanoma, head and neck, liver or kidney cancer. The sequenced sample was CD4+ or CD8+ T cells sorted from blood, obtained in a trial of the OX40 agonist ivuxolimab. V and J are TRBV27 and TRBJ1-3; D is uncertain. The CDR3 sequence: CASSDLSSGNTIYF. In DNA, the CDR3 is TGTGCCAGCAGTGACTTAAGCTCTGGAAACACCATATATTTT.